This T cell receptor (beta chain) was found in a study of cytomegalovirus exposure and HLA in healthy donors. About the study: Early released data had around 79 million unique TCRs, all coming from HLA-typed donors. Out of around 360 genotyped donors, roughly 80% belonged to the Caucasian-associated ancestry cluster.

Study outcomes and limitations: The productive fraction for most TCR beta V segments was about 90% or about 30% in an earlier analysis.

The PCR ran on 60 Vbeta and 13 Jbeta primers. Sequencing used immunoSEQ multiplex PCR; TCRdb keeps in-frame clones, though not all of them. The data show 60,000 to 65,000 clones, around 80% seen once. As concerns this clone: The antigen is undetermined.

Germline assignment: CDR1 MNHEY and CDR2 SVGAGI. This CDR3 has 14 amino acids. V dropped 10 bases and J dropped 8 bases, with 23 bases sitting between them. Sequencing input: PBMCs. This TCR was recovered from a woman in her 40s in good health and CMV-seropositive. J is TRBJ1-2 and V is TRBV6-5, with a tentative D call TRBD1 (5 bases). In nucleotides, the CDR3 is TGTGCCAACCGCCCGCGGGAGTGGGACGGGGGCTACACCTTC. Translated, it gives CANRPREWDGGYTF.